These 15 T cell receptor beta chains share one sample of origin, sequenced in a study of T cell repertoires in cytomegalovirus infection. Their antigens are not known. TCRdb itself ran the reads through MiXCR, one entry per CDR3 protein. This sample has some 940,000 distinct CDR3 sequences; 31% occur once, and the top ten carry 10% to 15%. Source: cultured CD8+ T cells from PBMCs, taken from culture after CMV antigen stimulation. These receptors all come from a human donor in good health (CMV status not recorded). Some clones in this sample may be carry-over from other donors' samples.

This clonotype was picked up many times. The rearrangement joins TRBV7-8 to TRBJ2-5; D is unresolved. The length of the CDR3 is 15 residues. V gave up 5 bases and J gave up 1 base, with 14 bases separating them. CDR1 and CDR2 from the germline V gene are SGHVS and FQNEAQ. The CDR3 protein is CASSLFWRPQETQYF. Here the CDR3 DNA reads TGTGCCAGCAGCCTGTTCTGGCGGCCCCAAGAGACCCAGTACTTC.

The CDR3 nucleotides are TGTGCCAGCAGCTTTTTAGGACTAGCGGGGGTAAAATATGAGCAGTTCTTC. It is translated as CASSFLGLAGVKYEQFF. This chain uses TRBV5-4 with TRBJ2-1; 13 nucleotides agree with TRBD2. The V and J ends lost 2 bases and 8 bases, in that order; junction bases with no gene match: 10. Germline CDR1 is SGHNT and CDR2 is YYREEE (reference sequence). The CDR3 runs to 17 residues. Together with reference TRBV5-4 and TRBJ2-1, the CDR3 gives the full variable domain: ETGVTQSPTHLIKTRGQQVTLRCSSQSGHNTVSWYQQALGQGPQFIFQYYREEENGRGNFPPRFSGLQFPNYSSELNVNALELDDSALYLCASSFLGLAGVKYEQFFGPGTRLTVL.

This clonotype came up a few times. The V call is TRBV6-2 or TRBV6-3, the J call TRBJ2-7, with D possibly matching TRBD2 (5 bases). V was pared by 6 bases and J by 3 bases, with 12 bases between. The CDR3 spans 13 residues. CDR1 MNHEY and CDR2 SVGEGT come from the germline V gene. The CDR3 here is CASSYGLSYEQYV. CDR3 coding DNA: TGTGCCAGCAGCTATGGACTGAGCTACGAGCAGTACGTC.

The chain is built from TRBV20-1 and TRBJ2-7, with D tentatively TRBD1 (6 bases). V lost 3 bases to trimming and J lost 1 base, with 13 bases between them. This CDR3 region has 14 residues. Germline V gene data show CDR1 as DFQATT and CDR2 as SNEGSKA (reference sequence). CDR3 protein: CSASEGGISYEQYV. In DNA, the CDR3 is TGCAGTGCTAGTGAAGGGGGAATTTCCTACGAGCAGTACGTC.

This clonotype has a count of ten or more. The J gene is TRBJ2-3, the V gene TRBV27; 9 bases line up with TRBD2. The V and J ends lost 3 bases and 2 bases, in that order; junction bases with no gene match: 6. Germline assignment: CDR1 MNHEY and CDR2 SMNVEV (reference sequence). The CDR3 is 16 amino acids. For the CDR3, the DNA is TGTGCCAGCAGTTTTGGTCTAGCGGGGAACACAGATACGCAGTATTTT. Its translation: CASSFGLAGNTDTQYF.

This clonotype was observed a handful of times. The chain recombines TRBV6-2 or TRBV6-3 with TRBJ2-2; 12 bases map to TRBD2. CDR3 length: 17 residues. The V segment lost 3 bases and the J segment 4 bases; nucleotides outside the gene matches: 6. Germline CDR1 reads MNHEY; CDR2 reads SVGEGT. The CDR3 DNA follows: TGTGCCAGCAGTTATTCCGGGACTAGCGGGTTCACCGGGGAGCTGTTTTTT. Its protein is CASSYSGTSGFTGELFF.

This clonotype has only a few counts. At one of its ends the junction is not consistent with the germline gene, which may arise from a read error. The chain recombines TRBV4-1 with TRBJ2-7; D assignment may be TRBD1 or TRBD2 (5 bases each). CDR1 and CDR2 from the germline V gene are MGHRA and YSYEKL. This CDR3 is built from 15 residues. CDR3 amino acids: CASSQTGTASSEQYF. DNA for the CDR3: TGCGCCAGCAGCCAAACCGGGACGGCTTCCTCCGAGCAGTACTTC.

In this sample, this clonotype turned up many times. V and J are TRBV7-3 and TRBJ1-1; TRBD1 is a possible D gene (5 bases). Trimming pared 5 bases from V and 0 bases from J, leaving 10 bases between. From germline, CDR1 is SGHTA and CDR2 FQGTGA. The CDR3 is 14 residues long. The DNA of the CDR3 is TGTGCCAGCAGCCCGGGACCCATGAACACTGAAGCTTTCTTT. Its translation: CASSPGPMNTEAFF.

This clonotype was counted between two and nine times. The chain recombines TRBV7-2 with TRBJ2-5, with 9 bases that match TRBD1. CDR1 SGHTA and CDR2 FQGNSA come from the germline V gene. The CDR3 is 16 amino acids. Trimming at V came to 2 bases and at J to 5 bases, leaving 9 bases not matched to a gene. The CDR3 region has the DNA TGTGCCAGCAGCTTATGGGTGACAGGGGGGGAGGAGACCCAGTACTTC. Amino acid sequence: CASSLWVTGGEETQYF.

This clonotype was observed a handful of times. The chain recombines TRBV27 with TRBJ2-5; TRBD2 aligns across 8 bases. V lost 6 bases and J lost 1; bases outside the gene matches: 7. The CDR3 extends over 15 amino acids. The germline V gene has CDR1 MNHEY and CDR2 SMNVEV (reference sequence). The DNA of the CDR3 is TGTGCCAGCAGGGGGGGCGGGGGGCCCCAAGAGACCCAGTACTTC. The encoded protein is CASRGGGGPQETQYF.

At least ten counts were recorded for this clonotype. The chain links TRBV7-8 to TRBJ1-5, with D hard to call. V lost 1 base and J 7 bases, leaving 14 bases between the germline ends. Looked up from germline, CDR1 is SGHVS and CDR2 is FQNEAQ. The CDR3 is made up of 15 amino acids. In nucleotides, the CDR3 is TGTGCCAGCAGCTTAGAGGTCTCAGCTGCGCAGCCCCAGCATTTT. Protein sequence: CASSLEVSAAQPQHF. The complete variable domain, with remaining parts taken from reference TRBV7-8 and TRBJ1-5, reads GAGVSQSPRYKVAKRGQDVALRCDPISGHVSLFWYQQALGQGPEFLTYFQNEAQLDKSGLPSDRFFAERPEGSVSTLKIQRTQQEDSAVYLCASSLEVSAAQPQHFGDGTRLSIL.

In its sample, this clonotype was seen a few times. This chain connects TRBV24-1 to TRBJ1-2; 11 nucleotides agree with TRBD1. Germline lookup yields CDR1 KGHDR and CDR2 SFDVKD. The CDR3 covers 15 residues. V shed 4 bases, J shed 3 bases, and the junction held 3 bases outside the gene matches. CDR3 loop: CATSEGQGAYYGYTF. CDR3 in DNA: TGTGCCACCAGTGAAGGACAGGGGGCATACTATGGCTACACCTTC.

The sample holds a few counts of this clonotype. This rearrangement joins TRBV7-9 to TRBJ1-3; 7 nucleotides agree with TRBD1. J lost 0 bases, V lost 11 bases, and 13 bases had no gene match. Germline loops: CDR1 SEHNR, CDR2 FQNEAQ (reference sequence). The CDR3 covers 16 residues. This chain's CDR3 is CAFLGRDSSSGNTIYF. DNA of the CDR3: TGTGCCTTTCTCGGGCGGGACAGTAGCTCTGGAAACACCATATATTTT.

This clonotype was found a few times. As DNA, the CDR3 is TGTGCCAGCACCGTAGCGGCCCCTACGAATGAGCAGTTCTTC. Amino acids: CASTVAAPTNEQFF. The gene calls are TRBV5-4 and TRBJ2-1; perhaps TRBD2 as D (6 bases). Per germline, CDR1 SGHNT and CDR2 YYREEE (reference sequence). Trimming pared 6 bases from V and 7 bases from J, leaving 17 bases between. The CDR3 runs to 14 residues.

This clonotype has a handful of counts. This sequence joins TRBV6-8 and TRBJ1-4, with D unresolved. This CDR3 contains 15 residues. The ends were cut back, 2 bases at V and 0 bases at J, with 7 bases in the middle. Germline V gene lookup returns CDR1 MNHGY and CDR2 SAAAGT. The CDR3 DNA sequence: TGTGCCAGCAGTTACCGGACTGCAACTAATGAAAAACTGTTTTTT. This gives the protein CASSYRTATNEKLFF.